This record looks at one T cell receptor (beta chain) sequence and its context. These data come from a study of chemoradiotherapy in HPV16-positive cancers. Measured with immunoSEQ multiplex PCR; TCRdb has only the in-frame clones, and not every one. The sample records around 30,000 clones, approximately 92% being singletons. Germline CDR1 reads MNHEY; CDR2 reads SVGAGI. The ends lost 6 bases at V and 4 bases at J; junction bases unmatched: 5. CDR3 length: 15 residues. The chain has TRBV6-5 and TRBJ2-3; 12 bases fit TRBD2. This specimen was blood, taken from a patient who underwent chemoradiotherapy. The TCR comes from a human donor with HPV-associated anogenital cancer. CDR3 region: CASRPSGGAADTQYF. CDR3 DNA sequence: TGTGCCAGCAGGCCTAGCGGGGGGGCCGCAGATACGCAGTATTTT.